Below, one T cell receptor (beta chain) is given with its context. Antigen unknown. These data originate in a study of T cell responses to AZD1222 COVID-19 vaccine. Findings and limits, study-wide: Seropositive at baseline were only six AZD1222 recipients. Donors, mostly white British, included more females; clonal diversity was possibly underestimated. Spike was spanned by vaccine-associated CD4 TCRs, with dominance at 160-218 and 743-854.

The repertoire was sequenced with immunoSEQ multiplex PCR; TCRdb's copy has only in-frame clones and lacks some. The sample has 140,000 to 150,000 clones, approximately 90% seen once. Germline-derived CDR1 and CDR2 are SEHNR and FQNEAQ (reference sequence). This CDR3 spans 18 amino acids. The V and J ends lost 6 bases and 2 bases, in that order; junction bases with no gene match: 11. The sequences come from peripheral blood, collected 28 days after the second AZD1222 dose. This rearrangement joins TRBV7-9 to TRBJ1-4; 11 nucleotides match TRBD1. The clonotype was recovered from an adult who received the AZD1222 COVID-19 vaccine. The CDR3 sequence is CASSPGTGGFSTNEKLFF. CDR3 coding DNA: TGTGCCAGCAGTCCCGGGACAGGGGGTTTCTCTACTAATGAAAAACTGTTTTTT.